A single sample is the source of the 15 T cell receptor beta chains below, sequenced in a study of blood T cell repertoires in COVID-19. This table comes from immunoSEQ multiplex PCR, and its TCRdb copy is limited to in-frame clones, with some not included. This table holds 350,000 to 550,000 clones, about 85% found once. Specimen: PBMCs or T cells enriched from blood (not recorded which). These receptors all come from a woman aged 18 to 35 with acute COVID-19.

This chain joins TRBV27 and TRBJ2-1; weak D call: TRBD1 (5 bases). Germline values: CDR1 MNHEY, CDR2 SMNVEV (reference sequence). With 5 bases removed from V and 4 bases from J, the gap between germline ends came to 12 bases. The CDR3 length is 14 residues. This CDR3 is CASSRTDKYNEQFF. DNA of the CDR3: TGTGCCAGCAGTAGGACGGACAAGTACAATGAGCAGTTCTTC.

V gene TRBV6-5 combines with J gene TRBJ1-1, with D perhaps matching TRBD1 (5 bases). The germline V gene has CDR1 MNHEY and CDR2 SVGAGI. V lost 2 bases, J lost 4 bases, and 11 bases lay in between. The CDR3 runs 14 residues. The CDR3, as DNA: TGTGCCAGCAGTTACGGCAGGGTAGTCACTGAAGCTTTCTTT. As protein: CASSYGRVVTEAFF.

This clone occurred once. V usage is TRBV5-8 and J usage is TRBJ1-2, with D tentatively TRBD1 (6 bases). The V end lost 2 bases, the J end lost 8 bases, and 19 bases lay between the germline ends. Per the germline V gene, CDR1 is SGHTS and CDR2 is YDEGEE. This CDR3 is built from 15 residues. CDR3 in DNA: TGTGCCAGCAGCTTTTGGCAGGGGTATGTGGAGGGCTACACCTTC. This gives the protein CASSFWQGYVEGYTF.

The chain combines TRBV5-1 with TRBJ1-5; D not certain. Trimming took off 4 bases at V and 0 bases at J, with 11 bases between the two ends. This CDR3 is 15 amino acids long. In germline, CDR1 is SGHRS, CDR2 YFSETQ. The CDR3 loop reads CASSLDGASNQPQHF. CDR3 bases: TGCGCCAGCAGCCTGGACGGAGCTAGCAATCAGCCCCAGCATTTT.

The rearrangement links TRBV7-2 to TRBJ1-1, with no clear D. There are 12 residues in the CDR3. The germline V gene encodes CDR1 SGHTA and CDR2 FQGNSA. The V end lost 4 bases, the J end lost 11 bases, and 14 bases lay between the germline ends. CDR3 residues: CASSSSGPRAFF. CDR3 in DNA: TGTGCCAGCAGCTCTAGTGGCCCACGGGCTTTCTTT.

This chain joins TRBV6-2 or TRBV6-3 and TRBJ2-7, with 11 bases identical to TRBD2. This CDR3 has 19 amino acids. Germline loops: CDR1 MNHEY, CDR2 SVGEGT. J was trimmed by 1 base and V by 2 bases; bases with no gene match: 13. In nucleotides, the CDR3 is TGTGCCAGCAGTTACACCCTGGGGCTAGCGGGAGGCGGATCCTACGAGCAGTACTTC. Encoded protein: CASSYTLGLAGGGSYEQYF.

This clone has a handful of counts. This chain links TRBV27 with TRBJ1-2, with D possibly being TRBD1 (5 bases). V was pared by 8 bases and J by 7 bases, with 14 bases between. The CDR3 loop spans 12 amino acids. The germline V gene has CDR1 MNHEY and CDR2 SMNVEV (reference sequence). CDR3 DNA sequence: TGTGCCAGCTTCTCAGGGTTCTTTGGCTACACCTTC. It encodes CASFSGFFGYTF.

As to this clone: This CDR3 is also generated by other DNA sequences in the sample. The chain combines TRBV20-1 with TRBJ2-5; the match to TRBD1 covers 7 bases. The CDR3 contains 11 residues. The germline CDR1 and CDR2 sequences are DFQATT and SNEGSKA (reference sequence). With V trimmed by 6 bases and J by 4 bases, 2 bases remained unmatched. DNA for the CDR3: TGCAGTGCCAACAGGGGAGAGACCCAGTACTTC. This codes for CSANRGETQYF.

The chain joins TRBV5-1 to TRBJ2-1; D perhaps matches TRBD2 (5 bases). The length of the CDR3 is 14 residues. V was cut by 2 bases and J by 8 bases, with 14 bases left in between. The germline V gene encodes CDR1 SGHRS and CDR2 YFSETQ. The CDR3 sequence: CASSFLDSQDEQFF. The CDR3 coding sequence is TGCGCCAGCAGCTTTTTGGACTCCCAGGATGAGCAGTTCTTC.

V usage is TRBV7-2 and J usage is TRBJ1-5, with D maybe TRBD1 (5 bases). The ends were cut back, 4 bases at V and 6 bases at J, with 13 bases in the middle. The CDR3 length is 14 residues. In germline, CDR1 is SGHTA, CDR2 FQGNSA. The DNA for the CDR3 is TGTGCCAGCAGCTCCGGAGGGACGATTCAGCCCCAGCATTTT. It translates to CASSSGGTIQPQHF.

V and J are TRBV7-9 and TRBJ2-5, with 7 nucleotides matching TRBD1. Trimming removed 3 bases from V and 2 bases from J; junction bases left unmatched: 3. CDR1 is SEHNR, CDR2 FQNEAQ, per germline (reference sequence). The CDR3 extends over 14 amino acids. CDR3 loop: CASSFPGGQETQYF. The CDR3 DNA reads TGTGCCAGCAGCTTTCCAGGGGGTCAAGAGACCCAGTACTTC.

J is TRBJ1-5 and V is TRBV28, with TRBD1 identical over 7 bases. V was clipped by 5 bases and J by 3 bases; unmatched bases: 4. Looked up from germline, CDR1 is MDHEN and CDR2 is SYDVKM. CDR3 length: 14 amino acids. CDR3 amino acids: CASSPTGNNQPQHF. For the CDR3, the DNA is TGTGCCAGCAGTCCGACAGGGAACAATCAGCCCCAGCATTTT. Supplemented by reference TRBV28 and TRBJ1-5, the full variable domain reads DVKVTQSSRYLVKRTGEKVFLECVQDMDHENMFWYRQDPGLGLRLIYFSYDVKMKEKGDIPEGYSVSREKKERFSLILESASTNQTSMYLCASSPTGNNQPQHFGDGTRLSIL.

This clone has just one count. The V gene is TRBV29-1, the J gene TRBJ1-4; possible D gene TRBD1, 5 bases. The CDR3 has 11 amino acids. The V gene's germline CDR1 is SQVTM and CDR2 ANQGSEA. The ends were cut back, 7 bases at V and 7 bases at J, with 10 bases in the middle. The CDR3 is CSADGGEKLFF. CDR3 sequence (DNA): TGCAGCGCGGACGGGGGTGAAAAACTGTTTTTT. The whole variable domain, remainder taken from reference TRBV29-1 and TRBJ1-4, is SAVISQKPSRDICQRGTSLTIQCQVDSQVTMMFWYRQQPGQSLTLIATANQGSEATYESGFVIDKFPISRPNLTFSTLTVSNMSPEDSSIYLCSADGGEKLFFGSGTQLSVL.

The genes are TRBV6-6 and TRBJ1-6; D is possibly TRBD1 (5 bases). Looked up from germline, CDR1 is MNHNY and CDR2 is SVGAGI (reference sequence). V gave up 5 bases and J gave up 0 bases, with 11 bases separating them. The CDR3 consists of 16 residues. CDR3: CASSRQYYSYNSPLHF. The CDR3 nucleotides are TGTGCCAGCAGTCGACAGTACTACTCCTATAATTCACCCCTCCACTTT.

This clone came up a few times. The V and J genes are TRBV24-1 and TRBJ2-7; D possibly corresponds to TRBD2 (6 bases). Between the trimmed V and J ends, which lost 3 bases and 0 bases, there was a span of 11 bases. Per germline, CDR1 KGHDR and CDR2 SFDVKD. The CDR3 loop spans 15 amino acids. The chain's CDR3 is CATSDPGLDSYEQYF. The CDR3, as DNA: TGTGCCACCAGTGATCCGGGACTGGACTCCTACGAGCAGTACTTC.